This T cell receptor (beta chain) was sequenced in a study of Ad26.COV2.S vaccination and SARS-CoV-2 variants. The protocol was immunoSEQ multiplex PCR, while the TCRdb copy is restricted to in-frame clones and leaves out a portion. The table includes 410,000 or so clones, roughly 90% detected once. After removal of 3 bases from V and 1 base from J, the junction contained 5 bases not matched to a gene. Germline V gene sequence: CDR1 KGHSH, CDR2 LQKENI. The length of the CDR3 is 16 residues. Regarding treatment: around 19 received Ad26.COV2.S at low or high dose, single or two shots; roughly five received placebo; per-sample allocation not given. The samples were gathered on day 63 after the first injection of vaccine or placebo.

The sequences come from peripheral blood, collected in a trial of Ad26.COV2.S vaccine versus placebo. This TCR was recovered from a person aged 18-65 years who received the Ad26.COV2.S COVID-19 vaccine or a placebo. This sequence joins TRBV18 and TRBJ2-1; 8 nucleotides match TRBD2. CDR3 DNA: TGTGCCAGCTCACCTAGCGGGACCAGATCCTACAATGAGCAGTTCTTC. This translates into CASSPSGTRSYNEQFF.